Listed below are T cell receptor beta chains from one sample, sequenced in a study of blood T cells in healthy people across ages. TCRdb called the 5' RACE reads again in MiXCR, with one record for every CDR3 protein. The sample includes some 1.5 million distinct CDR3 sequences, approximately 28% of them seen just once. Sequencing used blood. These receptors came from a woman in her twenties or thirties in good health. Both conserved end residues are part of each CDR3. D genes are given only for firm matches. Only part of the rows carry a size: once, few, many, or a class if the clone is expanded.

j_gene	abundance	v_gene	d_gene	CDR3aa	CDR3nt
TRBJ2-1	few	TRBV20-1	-	CSASRGGRGAYNEQFF	TGCAGTGCTAGTCGAGGTGGGCGCGGCGCCTACAATGAGCAGTTCTTC
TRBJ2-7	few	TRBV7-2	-	CASSATGLTCEQYF	TGTGCCAGCAGCGCGACGGGACTTACCTGCGAGCAGTACTTC
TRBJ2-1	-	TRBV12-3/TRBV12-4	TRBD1	CASSDRGDEEFF	TGTGCCAGCAGTGACAGGGGGGATGAGGAGTTTTTC
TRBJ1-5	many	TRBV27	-	CASSFGGGSNQPQHF	TGTGCCAGCAGTTTTGGGGGGGGTAGCAATCAGCCCCAGCATTTT
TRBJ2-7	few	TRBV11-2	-	CAGSLWAGLDEQYF	TGTGCCGGCAGCTTATGGGCGGGGTTGGACGAGCAGTACTTC
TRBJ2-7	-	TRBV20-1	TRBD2	CSARGTGLGQSYEQYF	TGCAGTGCTAGAGGAACTGGACTAGGCCAGTCCTACGAGCAGTACTTC
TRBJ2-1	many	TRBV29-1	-	CSVGYGDYNEQFF	TGCAGCGTTGGTTACGGGGACTACAATGAGCAGTTCTTC
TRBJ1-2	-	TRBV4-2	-	CASSQAGVNYGCTF	TGTGCCAGCAGCCAAGCCGGGGTGAACTATGGCTGCACCTTC
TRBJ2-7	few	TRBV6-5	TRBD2	CASRRAGEPFYEQYF	TGTGCCAGCAGAAGAGCGGGAGAGCCTTTCTACGAGCAGTACTTC
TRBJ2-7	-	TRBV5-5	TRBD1	CASSLGSGQGHEQYF	TGTGCCAGCAGCTTGGGGTCTGGACAGGGCCACGAGCAGTACTTC
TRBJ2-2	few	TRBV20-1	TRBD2	CSARDRSRAGDTGELFF	TGCAGTGCTAGAGATCGGAGTCGAGCGGGGGACACCGGGGAGCTGTTTTTT